This record concerns one T cell receptor beta chain sequence. Authors' data handling: Quantification of nucleated cells was approximated via reference gene primer amplification. The table came from immunoSEQ multiplex PCR; TCRdb's copy has only in-frame clones and leaves some out. V and J calls and clone size are those listed in that table; D and trimming were worked out from the DNA. Of roughly 110,000 clones in the sample, around 80% were seen once. The data belong to a study of blood T cell repertoires in COVID-19. At the level of the study: Acute and convalescent COVID-19 specimens originated in the United States, Italy and Spain. Sources were T cells, B-cell-depleted T cells, or PBMCs; the material itself was cDNA or gDNA.

The CDR3 runs to 16 residues. Germline CDR1 and CDR2: MNHEY and SVGAGI. V dropped 0 bases and J dropped 4 bases, with 15 bases sitting between them. The receptor comes from a man aged 70 or older with acute or convalescent COVID-19. Sequencing was done on a sample of peripheral blood. The V call is TRBV6-5, the J call TRBJ1-1; weak D call: TRBD1 (5 bases). The CDR3 DNA is TGTGCCAGCAGTTACTCGACCGGGGGAGACGGCACTGAAGCTTTCTTT. Translated, it gives CASSYSTGGDGTEAFF.